The clone carrying this T cell receptor beta chain was counted a single time. The CDR3 has 16 amino acids. CDR1 and CDR2 from the germline V gene are SNHLY and FYNNEI. This entry is derived from a study of blood T cells in healthy people across ages. Alongside a J-beta primer mix, a sample-barcoded 5' primer served in a second PCR lasting about 7 to 12 cycles. TCRdb analysed the 5' RACE reads with MiXCR anew, one entry per CDR3 protein. The sample carries hundreds of thousands of distinct CDR3 sequences, 58% recorded once. The V and J genes are TRBV2 and TRBJ2-7; 11 nucleotides agree with TRBD1. TRBJ2-5 matches the DNA end more closely, so the J call is doubtful. The receptor was isolated from a man in his 60s in good health. The material sequenced was blood. The CDR3 spells CASIKGGQGVQETQYF. The CDR3 region has the DNA TGTGCCAGCATTAAAGGGGGACAGGGGGTCCAAGAGACCCAGTACTTC.